Listed below are T cell receptor beta chains from one sample, sequenced in a study of blood T cells in healthy people across ages. One entry per CDR3 protein, called by TCRdb with MiXCR from the 5' RACE reads. The repertoire holds 850,000 to 1,300,000 distinct CDR3 sequences, with more than 35% as singletons. What was sequenced was blood. The receptor source for this set is a woman aged 55-70 years in good health. The conserved cysteine and the conserved F or W are not part of the CDR3 here.

j_call cdr3_length v_call cdr3_aa
TRBJ1-4 13 TRBV6-5 ASSYSSRLNEKLF
TRBJ1-2 12 TRBV12-3/TRBV12-4 ASSPGGALLGYT
TRBJ1-2 12 TRBV5-6 ASSLVDINYGYT
TRBJ1-5 13 TRBV2 ASSLSDNSNQPQH
- 16 TRBV15 ATSRDRSLAGGLYEQY
TRBJ2-7 11 TRBV27 ASRKGQGDEQY
TRBJ2-7 10 TRBV12-3/TRBV12-4 ASSGPTDEQY
TRBJ2-5 14 TRBV5-1 ASSPNSGTEKETQY
TRBJ2-7 14 TRBV4-2 ASSQAGLAGPYEQY
TRBJ2-5 12 TRBV20-1 SATSTFDCNEQY
TRBJ2-7 13 TRBV7-9 ASSRLDREAYEQY
TRBJ2-7 16 TRBV6-1 ASSLRAGGLKSSYEQY
TRBJ2-1 10 TRBV20-1 SASQGPIEQF
TRBJ1-5 10 TRBV20-1 SARWGLRPQH
TRBJ2-1 12 TRBV20-1 SAQLEGRYGEQF
TRBJ1-2 13 TRBV20-1 SARGRGGAVYGYT
TRBJ2-3 13 TRBV6-5 ASRLSGSVTDTQY
TRBJ1-4 12 TRBV20-1 SASGLATNEKLF
TRBJ2-5 12 TRBV3-1 ASRSGTNQEAQY
TRBJ2-5 13 TRBV12-3/TRBV12-4 ASSLGDPAQETQY